The 29 T cell receptor beta chains in this list originate from one sample, sequenced in a study of blood T cell repertoires in COVID-19. Some clones are missing from TCRdb's copy, which holds only in-frame ones; the method was immunoSEQ multiplex PCR. The sample records more than 85,000 clones, 70% to 90% being singletons. What was sequenced was peripheral blood. The receptors come from a man between 40 and 49 years old with active or convalescent COVID-19.

J is TRBJ1-4 and V is TRBV25-1; TRBD1 aligns across 8 bases. The CDR3 sequence is 13 residues long. CDR1 and CDR2 (germline): MGHDK, SYGVNS. With V trimmed by 8 bases and J by 6 bases, 5 bases remained unmatched. The CDR3 spells CASSGGWDEKLFF. The CDR3 coding sequence is TGTGCCAGCTCAGGGGGCTGGGATGAAAAACTGTTTTTT.

The chain combines TRBV11-2 with TRBJ1-2, with a tentative D call TRBD1 (6 bases). V shed 1 base and J shed 1 base, with 10 bases lying between them. CDR3 length: 15 residues. CDR1 is SGHAT and CDR2 is FQNNGV in the germline V gene. CDR3 coding DNA: TGTGCCAGCAGCTTAGTACAGGGTCTTAACTATGGCTACACCTTC. This encodes CASSLVQGLNYGYTF.

Only a few counts were recorded for this clone. V gene TRBV7-9 combines with J gene TRBJ1-3, with TRBD1 identical over 7 bases. The V and J ends lost 0 bases and 3 bases, in that order; junction bases with no gene match: 2. The germline V gene encodes CDR1 SEHNR and CDR2 FQNEAQ (reference sequence). The CDR3 totals 15 residues. CDR3 in DNA: TGTGCCAGCAGCTTAGCACAGGGGTATGGAAACACCATATATTTT. It is translated as CASSLAQGYGNTIYF.

The rearrangement links TRBV6-5 to TRBJ2-7, with 11 bases aligning to TRBD1. The germline CDR1 and CDR2 sequences are MNHEY and SVGAGI. CDR3 length equals 14 residues. The trim removed 9 bases at V and 3 bases at J, leaving 7 bases unmatched. CDR3 sequence reads: CASSVGTGGYEQYF. As DNA, the CDR3 is TGTGCCAGTTCCGTCGGGACAGGGGGCTACGAGCAGTACTTC.

The chain links TRBV29-1 to TRBJ2-5; 11 bases line up with TRBD2. The CDR3 sequence is 15 residues long. Germline CDR1 SQVTM, CDR2 ANQGSEA. Losses at the gene ends were 6 bases for V and 4 bases for J; bases not matched to a gene: 10. The DNA of the CDR3 is TGCAGCGTGCGAATAGCGGGGGGGCCCCGAGAGACCCAGTACTTC. Encoded protein: CSVRIAGGPRETQYF.

The V and J genes are TRBV11-3 and TRBJ2-5; 7 positions match TRBD2. The DNA end is a closer match to TRBJ2-7, so the J assignment may be wrong. The CDR3 length is 13 residues. Germline lookup yields CDR1 SGHNT and CDR2 YENEEA. CDR3 coding DNA: TGTGCCAGCAGCTACGTGGGGGGGGGCGAGCAGTACTTC. It encodes CASSYVGGGEQYF.

The CDR3 coding sequence is TGTGCCACGGTCGGACAGGGGATTAATGGCTACACCTTC. This sequence encodes CATVGQGINGYTF. The chain links TRBV7-9 to TRBJ1-2; 9 nucleotides line up with TRBD1. Germline CDR1 is SEHNR and CDR2 is FQNEAQ (reference sequence). This CDR3 has 13 residues. After removal of 10 bases from V and 6 bases from J, the junction contained 9 bases not matched to a gene.

V is TRBV12-3 or TRBV12-4 and J is TRBJ2-1; D is possibly TRBD2 (6 bases). The CDR3 sequence is 13 residues long. The V and J ends lost 6 bases and 7 bases respectively, with 13 bases between them. In DNA, the CDR3 is TGTGCCAGCAGGCAGGAGGGAGTAAATGAGCAGTTCTTC. It codes for CASRQEGVNEQFF.

CDR3 amino acids: CASSNHGAGDTDTQYF. The CDR3 region has the DNA TGCGCCAGCAGCAACCATGGGGCGGGGGACACAGATACGCAGTATTTT. The rearrangement links TRBV5-1 to TRBJ2-3; 7 nucleotides line up with TRBD2. The trim removed 4 bases at V and 2 bases at J, leaving 10 bases unmatched. There are 16 residues in the CDR3. Germline V lookup: CDR1 SGHRS, CDR2 YFSETQ. The entire variable domain, with the rest obtained from reference TRBV5-1 and TRBJ2-3, is as follows: KAGVTQTPRYLIKTRGQQVTLSCSPISGHRSVSWYQQTPGQGLQFLFEYFSETQRNKGNFPGRFSGRQFSNSRSEMNVSTLELGDSALYLCASSNHGAGDTDTQYFGPGTRLTVL.

The chain links TRBV13 to TRBJ2-3; 8 bases match TRBD2. Losses at the gene ends were 6 bases for V and 0 bases for J; bases not matched to a gene: 5. The CDR3 has 15 amino acids. The germline CDR1 and CDR2 sequences are PRHDT and FYEKMQ (reference sequence). The CDR3 sequence: CASSPSGSSTDTQYF. The CDR3 nucleotides are TGTGCCAGCAGTCCTAGCGGGTCTAGCACAGATACGCAGTATTTT.

CDR3 protein: CASSLARAQSNEQFF. The CDR3 coding sequence is TGTGCCAGCAGCCTCGCCAGGGCACAAAGCAATGAGCAGTTCTTC. This rearrangement joins TRBV3-1 (or the pseudogene TRBV3-2) to TRBJ2-1, with a possible D match to TRBD1 (5 bases). The CDR3 contains 15 residues. V was pared by 4 bases and J by 6 bases, with 16 bases between. The germline V gene has CDR1 LGHDT and CDR2 YNNKEL (reference sequence).

The rearrangement joins TRBV20-1 to TRBJ1-2, with D hard to call. Deletions cut 2 bases from V and 3 bases from J, with 4 bases between. CDR3 size: 11 residues. Germline CDR1 is DFQATT and CDR2 is SNEGSKA (reference sequence). The chain's CDR3 is CSARQDYGYTF. For the CDR3, the DNA is TGCAGTGCTAGACAGGACTATGGCTACACCTTC.

The chain joins TRBV9 to TRBJ1-6, with D unclear. From germline, CDR1 is SGDLS and CDR2 YYNGEE. V lost 1 base and J lost 7, with 9 bases in between. CDR3 length: 14 residues. The CDR3 sequence is CASSVSQENSPLHF. For the CDR3, the DNA is TGTGCCAGCAGCGTAAGCCAGGAAAATTCACCCCTCCACTTT.

The chain uses TRBV4-1 and TRBJ2-7, with TRBD1 identical over 10 bases. The CDR3 extends over 18 amino acids. Germline loops: CDR1 MGHRA, CDR2 YSYEKL. V lost 0 bases, J lost 3 bases, and 11 bases stayed unmatched. The CDR3 spells CASSQDRPRTGGSYEQYF. The CDR3, as DNA: TGCGCCAGCAGCCAAGATCGGCCTCGGACAGGGGGAAGCTACGAGCAGTACTTC.

V usage is TRBV5-5 and J usage is TRBJ2-7, with 8 bases that match TRBD1. The CDR3 is 14 amino acids. Per the germline V gene, CDR1 is SGHKS and CDR2 is YYEKEE (reference sequence). After removal of 2 bases from V and 5 bases from J, the junction contained 6 bases not matched to a gene. The CDR3 region has the DNA TGTGCCAGCAGCTTATGGACAGGGATTGACGAGCAGTACTTC. Amino acids: CASSLWTGIDEQYF.

The rearrangement links TRBV18 to TRBJ1-5, with D unresolved. This CDR3 comprises 14 residues. The V gene lost 6 bases and the J gene lost 6 bases, with 15 bases spanning the gap. Germline CDR1 KGHSH, CDR2 LQKENI. This CDR3 is CASSPSLSSQPQHF. CDR3 nucleotides: TGTGCCAGCTCTCCCTCATTATCCAGTCAGCCCCAGCATTTT.

The gene calls are TRBV30 and TRBJ1-5; no clear D gene. There are 14 residues in the CDR3. V gave up 2 bases and J gave up 1 base, with 9 bases separating them. CDR1 and CDR2 (germline): GTSNPN, SVGIG (reference sequence). Here the CDR3 reads CAWSLGRSNQPQHF. DNA of the CDR3: TGTGCCTGGAGTTTGGGGAGAAGCAATCAGCCCCAGCATTTT.

The chain is built from TRBV6-1 and TRBJ1-2; D remains unclear. The germline CDR1 and CDR2 sequences are MNHNS and SASEGT. Trimming took off 1 base at V and 0 bases at J, with 9 bases between the two ends. The CDR3 sequence is 15 residues long. As DNA, the CDR3 is TGTGCCAGCAGTGAAGAGCCAGGAACTAACTATGGCTACACCTTC. Translating gives CASSEEPGTNYGYTF.

This clone turned up a few times. The gene calls are TRBV20-1 and TRBJ1-5; TRBD1 aligns across 10 bases. Germline V gives CDR1 DFQATT, CDR2 SNEGSKA (reference sequence). V shed 6 bases and J 2 bases; nucleotides not matched to a gene: 13. This CDR3 has 17 amino acids. CDR3 DNA sequence: TGCAGTGCCAGTCCCGGGACAGGGGCCCCCCGCAATCAGCCCCAGCATTTT. The encoded protein is CSASPGTGAPRNQPQHF.

The J gene is TRBJ2-7, the V gene TRBV5-1; 12 nucleotides agree with TRBD2. The CDR3 is 16 amino acids. V lost 4 bases, J lost 0 bases, and 5 bases stayed unmatched. From germline, CDR1 is SGHRS and CDR2 YFSETQ. The CDR3 nucleotides are TGCGCCAGCAGCGAGACTAGCGGGGGAATCTCCTACGAGCAGTACTTC. This gives the protein CASSETSGGISYEQYF.

The genes are TRBV10-3 and TRBJ1-6; D possibly corresponds to TRBD1 (5 bases). V gave up 0 bases and J gave up 9 bases, with 18 bases separating them. The CDR3 consists of 17 residues. Germline assignment: CDR1 ENHRY and CDR2 SYGVKD. DNA for the CDR3: TGTGCCATCAGTGAGTCGGCCCTCGGGCAGGGAAGTTCACCCCTCCACTTT. It translates to CAISESALGQGSSPLHF.

The V and J genes are TRBV6-6 and TRBJ2-3; D is uncertain. The CDR3 runs to 13 residues. The ends were cut back, 8 bases at V and 10 bases at J, with 19 bases in the middle. Germline CDR1 reads MNHNY; CDR2 reads SVGAGI (reference sequence). This chain's CDR3 is CASLRGSPPSQYF. CDR3 nucleotide sequence: TGTGCCAGCTTGCGTGGTTCCCCACCCTCGCAGTATTTT.

The rearrangement joins TRBV7-3 to TRBJ1-6, with a tentative D call TRBD1 (5 bases). Per the germline V gene, CDR1 is SGHTA and CDR2 is FQGTGA. The CDR3 loop spans 17 amino acids. V lost 2 bases and J lost 6, with 17 bases in between. The CDR3 nucleotides are TGTGCCAGCAGCTTAGGGGGACTCCAAGGGGTTAATTCACCCCTCCACTTT. This encodes CASSLGGLQGVNSPLHF.

The V gene is TRBV5-4, the J gene TRBJ2-5; a possible D gene is TRBD1 (6 bases). Germline values: CDR1 SGHNT, CDR2 YYREEE (reference sequence). Trimming shortened V by 0 bases and J by 4 bases, and 10 bases separated the two germline ends. The CDR3 is made up of 14 amino acids. DNA of the CDR3: TGTGCCAGCAGCTTGGGGGGGCCGGGAGAGACCCAGTACTTC. It encodes CASSLGGPGETQYF.

This rearrangement joins TRBV23-1 to TRBJ2-7; 7 nucleotides match TRBD2. TRBV23-1 is classed as an ORF, of uncertain function. V was pared by 0 bases and J by 6 bases, with 8 bases of the junction left unmatched. There are 15 residues in the CDR3. The CDR3 DNA is TGCGCCAGCAGTCAATCGAGGTCGGGAGGACCCGAGCAGTACTTC. Protein product: CASSQSRSGGPEQYF.

The chain uses TRBV6-1 and TRBJ2-1; 9 nucleotides align to TRBD2. This CDR3 is 17 amino acids long. The germline V gene has CDR1 MNHNS and CDR2 SASEGT. V shed 1 base, J shed 10 bases, and the junction held 14 bases outside the gene matches. The CDR3, as DNA: TGTGCCAGCAGTGAAGGACTGCGGGGGGGCCTGGCTCGGGAGCAGTTCTTC. Residues: CASSEGLRGGLAREQFF.

In this sample, this clone turned up a few times. The chain employs TRBV5-5 and TRBJ2-7, with D possibly TRBD1 on 6 matching bases. Germline V gene sequence: CDR1 SGHKS, CDR2 YYEKEE (reference sequence). V lost 1 base and J 2 bases, leaving 7 bases between the germline ends. The CDR3 contains 13 residues. The CDR3 DNA reads TGTGCCAGCAGCTTGACAGGGACCTACGAGCAGTACTTC. It encodes CASSLTGTYEQYF.

The chain uses TRBV19 and TRBJ1-5; possibly TRBD1 for D (5 bases). The CDR3 consists of 12 residues. Germline loops: CDR1 LNHDA, CDR2 SQIVND (reference sequence). Trimming pared 9 bases from V and 5 bases from J, leaving 11 bases between. The CDR3 protein is CASQGDYQPQHF. CDR3 nucleotide sequence: TGTGCCAGCCAGGGTGATTATCAGCCCCAGCATTTT.

The rearrangement joins TRBV20-1 to TRBJ1-1, with D unresolved. V was clipped by 3 bases and J by 8 bases, with 13 bases between them. CDR3 size: 12 residues. The germline V gene has CDR1 DFQATT and CDR2 SNEGSKA (reference sequence). CDR3 nucleotides: TGCAGTGCTAGTATAGTGGGCCCCGAAGCTTTCTTT. Amino acids: CSASIVGPEAFF.